The T cell receptor beta chain under discussion was sequenced for a study of technical replicates of blood from a handful of donors. Turning to this clone: One end of the junction varies from germline; a read error may be responsible.

CDR1 and CDR2 (germline): SGHDN, FVKESK. The CDR3 sequence is 13 residues long. Measured with immunoSEQ multiplex PCR; TCRdb has only the in-frame clones, and not every one. The table records 55,000 to 85,000 clones, about 97% of them present only once. The specimen was T cells isolated from PBMCs. This clonotype was sampled from a human donor in good health. The chain uses TRBV14 and TRBJ1-1; D remains unclear. CDR3 in amino acids: CASSQDWRTEALF. The DNA for the CDR3 is TGTGCCAGCAGCCAAGATTGGAGGACTGAAGCTCTCTTT.